These 15 T cell receptor beta chains came from one sample sequenced in a study of molecular identifiers for immune sequencing clone quantification (dated by TCRdb to between 2017 and 2018). The protocol used for the library was PCR. This sample was sequenced with a NextSeq 500. Through fastp at Q25 and MiXCR, TCRdb rebuilt clones from the public reads, retaining in-frame beta chains. Rows with a matching CDR3 protein are joined into one entry that keeps the most common DNA and genes. Recorded for this sample are more than 550,000 distinct CDR3 sequences; roughly 25% of them occurred a single time. The ten largest account for 0.75% to 0.8% of the sample. The source material was naive CD8+ T cells from blood, with Jurkat cell RNA spiked in. This sample's cell subset or site label indicates: FACS-sorted CD8+CD4-CCR7+CD45RA+ naive T cells. The source is a human donor in good health. Some libraries in this study had Jurkat cell RNA spiked in.

This clonotype was detected ten times or more. This chain connects TRBV2 to TRBJ1-1; no clear D gene. CDR1 is SNHLY and CDR2 is FYNNEI in the germline V gene. The CDR3 is made up of 12 amino acids. Trimming left V 10 bases short and J 4 bases short, with 13 bases between. The CDR3 sequence is CATPPGITEAFF. CDR3 DNA: TGTGCCACCCCCCCGGGGATCACTGAAGCTTTCTTT.

The sample holds a few counts of this clonotype. This chain joins TRBV20-1 and TRBJ2-7; 9 nucleotides match TRBD2. CDR1 DFQATT and CDR2 SNEGSKA come from the germline V gene (reference sequence). V lost 5 bases and J lost 2; bases outside the gene matches: 7. The CDR3 spans 14 residues. This CDR3 reads CSALSGGTPYEQYF. The DNA of the CDR3 is TGCAGTGCTCTCAGCGGGGGGACGCCCTACGAGCAGTACTTC.

This clonotype turned up a few times. The chain recombines TRBV12-3 or TRBV12-4 with TRBJ2-1, with a weak D call TRBD2 (7 bases). The CDR3 totals 13 residues. Trimming removed 7 bases at V and 8 bases at J, with 15 bases between. The CDR3 DNA reads as TGTGCCAGCACCTACGGGGGGCCCTATGAGCAGTTCTTC. Its translation is CASTYGGPYEQFF.

This clonotype was counted many times. The chain links TRBV7-2 to TRBJ1-3, with 7 bases identical to TRBD1. The trim removed 2 bases at V and 9 bases at J, leaving 7 bases unmatched. Germline V gene data show CDR1 as SGHTA and CDR2 as FQGNSA. CDR3 length: 14 residues. This chain's CDR3 is CASSLSDRAGTIYF. For the CDR3, the DNA is TGTGCCAGCAGCTTATCCGACAGGGCAGGCACCATATATTTT.

The V and J genes are TRBV7-2 and TRBJ2-1; D assignment may be TRBD1 or TRBD2 (7 bases each). The CDR3 loop spans 14 amino acids. Germline V gene sequence: CDR1 SGHTA, CDR2 FQGNSA. Deletions cut 5 bases from V and 9 bases from J, with 17 bases between. The CDR3 coding sequence is TGTGCCAGCAGCGGAGCCACAGGGGAGGGTGAGCAGTTCTTC. Its translation is CASSGATGEGEQFF.

This clonotype was recorded a few times. This sequence joins TRBV5-6 and TRBJ2-3, with 11 bases identical to TRBD1. V shed 4 bases and J 8 bases; nucleotides not matched to a gene: 15. The CDR3 totals 17 residues. CDR1 and CDR2 from the germline V gene are SGHDT and YYEEEE. CDR3 sequence: CASSTDGTGGHPGTQYF. Written as DNA, the CDR3 is TGTGCCAGCAGCACTGACGGGACAGGGGGACACCCAGGTACGCAGTATTTT.

This clonotype came up a few times. The chain couples TRBV11-2 to TRBJ2-1; no definite D call. Between the trimmed V and J ends, which lost 5 bases and 10 bases, there was a span of 18 bases. The CDR3 loop spans 14 amino acids. Germline-derived CDR1 and CDR2 are SGHAT and FQNNGV. CDR3 nucleotide sequence: TGTGCCAGCAGCGTAGCCCACAGACCTGCCGAGCAGTTCTTC. Translating gives CASSVAHRPAEQFF.

This clonotype was recorded at least ten times. This chain uses TRBV29-1 with TRBJ2-2, with 8 positions matching TRBD1. After removal of 3 bases from V and 5 bases from J, the junction contained 5 bases not matched to a gene. This CDR3 has 14 residues. Germline values: CDR1 SQVTM, CDR2 ANQGSEA. DNA of the CDR3: TGCAGCGTTGAGCCAGGGGGCAGGACCGGGGAGCTGTTTTTT. It encodes CSVEPGGRTGELFF.

The chain recombines TRBV4-3 with TRBJ1-4; possibly TRBD1 for D (5 bases). The germline gives CDR1 LGHNA, CDR2 YSLEER. The CDR3 runs 16 residues. Trimming removed 0 bases from V and 5 bases from J, with 13 bases in between. Written as DNA, the CDR3 is TGCGCCAGCAGCCAAGAAGCCCTCGGGGCGAATGAAAAACTGTTTTTT. Residues: CASSQEALGANEKLFF.

This chain joins TRBV2 and TRBJ2-1, with 10 bases matching TRBD2. This CDR3 contains 15 residues. Germline CDR1 is SNHLY and CDR2 is FYNNEI. V lost 7 bases to trimming and J lost 4 bases; unmatched junction nucleotides: 7. The CDR3 DNA follows: TGTGCCAGCACCCCTAGCGGGGGATTTTACAATGAGCAGTTCTTC. It translates to CASTPSGGFYNEQFF.

The genes are TRBV2 and TRBJ2-5; 9 bases agree with TRBD1. This CDR3 region has 14 residues. The germline CDR1 and CDR2 sequences are SNHLY and FYNNEI. Trimming cost V 4 bases and J 2 bases; bases outside gene matches: 2. CDR3 coding DNA: TGTGCCAGCAGTGCGGACAGGGGACAAGAGACCCAGTACTTC. It is translated as CASSADRGQETQYF.

This clonotype was observed a few times. The chain employs TRBV20-1 and TRBJ2-1, with D possibly matching TRBD2 (6 bases). CDR3 length equals 13 residues. Germline values: CDR1 DFQATT, CDR2 SNEGSKA (reference sequence). Trimming removed 6 bases from V and 2 bases from J, with 11 bases in between. Here the CDR3 DNA reads TGCAGTGCCTCCACTAGCACCTACAATGAGCAGTTCTTC. Translating gives CSASTSTYNEQFF.

This clonotype was detected a few times. The chain links TRBV7-9 to TRBJ1-1; 9 bases map to TRBD1. J was trimmed by 5 bases and V by 5 bases; bases with no gene match: 15. Germline V CDR1 and CDR2: SEHNR, FQNEAQ (reference sequence). CDR3 length equals 17 residues. The CDR3 bases are TGTGCCAGCAGCCCCCTCCCTCGGTCTGACAGGGGGACTGAAGCTTTCTTT. This translates into CASSPLPRSDRGTEAFF.

This clonotype was detected only a few times. This chain joins TRBV28 and TRBJ2-7; 8 positions match TRBD2. CDR3 length equals 14 residues. Germline V CDR1 and CDR2: MDHEN, SYDVKM. Trimming cost V 8 bases and J 4 bases; bases outside gene matches: 10. The DNA for the CDR3 is TGTGCCAGCCGAATAGCGGGATTGGATTACGAGCAGTACTTC. Protein product: CASRIAGLDYEQYF.

This clonotype showed up many times. This chain uses TRBV18 with TRBJ2-7, with 10 bases aligning to TRBD1. The CDR3 length is 15 residues. V lost 8 bases to trimming and J lost 3 bases; unmatched junction nucleotides: 10. Germline CDR1 and CDR2: KGHSH and LQKENI. CDR3 DNA: TGTGCCAGCAGCCCGCCGGGACAGGGGAACTACGAGCAGTACTTC. This gives the protein CASSPPGQGNYEQYF.